A selection of T cell receptor beta chains follows, all from one sample in a study of graft-versus-host responses after intestinal transplantation. The method was immunoSEQ multiplex PCR; TCRdb's version includes in-frame clones alone and lacks a portion of them. The data show about 130,000 clones, around 90% seen once. The antigens these receptors bind are not known. Source: unstimulated CD4+ T cells sorted from spleen or lymph node cells, taken before intestinal transplant. The receptors were sampled from a human donor who received an intestinal transplant. Both conserved end residues are part of each CDR3. Each record gives: J gene, D gene, V gene, clone size, CDR3 DNA, CDR3 protein. D genes are given only for firm matches. Part of the rows lack a size; the others show once, few, many or a class for expanded clones.

>TRBJ1-1|-|TRBV5-4|-
TGTGCCAGCAGCCTTAAACCTTTGGGGACTGAAGCTTTCTTT
CASSLKPLGTEAFF
>TRBJ2-7|-|TRBV11-2|-
TGTGCCAGCAGCTTAGAGGTGGCAGTGGCCTACGAGCAGTACTTC
CASSLEVAVAYEQYF
>TRBJ1-2|-|TRBV20-1|-
TGCAGTGCCACAGGCCTCTATGGCTACACCTTC
CSATGLYGYTF
>TRBJ2-3|-|TRBV6-4|-
TGTGCCAGCAGCGAAACCGGGACTTCGGCTACGCAGTATTTT
CASSETGTSATQYF
>TRBJ1-3|-|TRBV7-3|-
TGTGCCAGCAGCCGAGCAGGGAGCTCTGGAAACACCATATATTTT
CASSRAGSSGNTIYF
>TRBJ2-1|TRBD2|TRBV6-5|-
TGTGCCAGCAGCCCTAGCGGGGGGGTTTACAATGAGCAGTTCTTC
CASSPSGGVYNEQFF
>TRBJ1-1|-|TRBV6-5|-
TGTGCCAGCAGTATACAGACGAACACTGAAGCTTTCTTT
CASSIQTNTEAFF
>TRBJ2-2|TRBD1|TRBV6-6|-
TGTGCCAGCAGTTTCCGGGACAGGGTTGTCACCGGGGAGCTGTTTTTT
CASSFRDRVVTGELFF
>TRBJ1-5|-|TRBV19|-
TGTGCCAGTAGTATTGGCAGAGGTAACTTCAATCAGCCCCAGCATTTT
CASSIGRGNFNQPQHF
>TRBJ2-7|-|TRBV7-2|-
TGTGCCAGCAGCTCCCAGACAGTCTCCTACGAGCAGTACTTC
CASSSQTVSYEQYF
>TRBJ2-1|TRBD2|TRBV4-1|-
TGCGCCAGCATGGGAGGGACCGATGAGCAGTTCTTC
CASMGGTDEQFF
>TRBJ1-1|-|TRBV19|-
TGTGCCAGTAGTACCCCCGGCGGCAGTAGAACTGAAGCTTTCTTT
CASSTPGGSRTEAFF
>TRBJ1-2|TRBD1|TRBV28|-
TGTGCCACCCACTACAGGGGTTTCTATGGCTACACCTTC
CATHYRGFYGYTF
>TRBJ1-2|-|TRBV7-9|-
TGTGCCAGCAGCTTAGCAGGGCGCTATGGCTACACCTTC
CASSLAGRYGYTF
>TRBJ1-1|-|TRBV2|once
TGTGCCAGCAGGCGGGAAGAGCGCGGCACTGAAGCTTTCTTT
CASRREERGTEAFF
>TRBJ1-2|-|TRBV27|-
TGTGCCAGCAGTTCGCTACTCAGAAGCTCTAACTATGGCTACACCTTC
CASSSLLRSSNYGYTF
>TRBJ2-5|-|TRBV6-6|-
TGTGCCAGCAGCCGGTTAGGGGTAGTGGGCGAGACCCAGTACTTC
CASSRLGVVGETQYF
>TRBJ2-1|TRBD2|TRBV7-7|-
TGTGCCAGCAGCTTAGATGGTGCGGGGGGGCCTGGAAATGAGCAGTTCTTC
CASSLDGAGGPGNEQFF
>TRBJ2-7|-|TRBV5-4|-
TGTGCCAGCAGACCGTCGGGCTCCTACGAGCAGTACTTC
CASRPSGSYEQYF
>TRBJ1-1|TRBD1|TRBV11-3|once
TGTGCCAGCAGCTCCTCCTTTCCCCGAACGACAGGGGAGAACACTGAAGCTTTCTTT
CASSSSFPRTTGENTEAFF
>TRBJ1-4|-|TRBV7-9|-
TGTGCCAGCAGCATTAATACGGGCCTTAATGAAAAACTGTTTTTT
CASSINTGLNEKLFF
>TRBJ2-2|TRBD2|TRBV7-8|-
TGTGCCAGCAGAAAACCCCCTAGCGGGGACACCGGGGAGCTGTTTTTT
CASRKPPSGDTGELFF
>TRBJ2-7|-|TRBV23-1|-
TGCGCCAGCAGTCAATCGCACAGGCACACGGGGGCGGGACACGAGCAGTACTTC
CASSQSHRHTGAGHEQYF
>TRBJ2-1|TRBD2|TRBV6-1|-
TGTGCCAGCAGTCTTCTCAGCGGGGGGTACAATGAGCAGTTCTTC
CASSLLSGGYNEQFF
>TRBJ2-3|TRBD2|TRBV7-3|once
TGTGCCAGCAGCTCGCAAGCGGGGTTCACAGATACGCAGTATTTT
CASSSQAGFTDTQYF
>TRBJ2-3|TRBD1|TRBV10-3|once
TGTGCCATCAGGGAAGCGACAGGGATCGCAGATACGCAGTATTTT
CAIREATGIADTQYF
>TRBJ2-1|-|TRBV10-1|once
TGCGCCAGCAGTGAAGGATACAATGAGCAGTTCTTC
CASSEGYNEQFF
>TRBJ1-6|-|TRBV6-1|-
TGTGCCAGCAGTTATCCTGGATCACCCCTCCACTTT
CASSYPGSPLHF
>TRBJ2-7|-|TRBV6-1|-
TGTGCCAGCGGATCGAGAGACGTCGGCTACGAGCAGTACTTC
CASGSRDVGYEQYF
>TRBJ1-3|-|TRBV7-9|few
TGTGCCAGCAGCTTAGGAGTTAAACAGGGCTCTGGAAACACCATATATTTT
CASSLGVKQGSGNTIYF
>TRBJ2-5|-|TRBV6-1|-
TGTGCCAGCAGTGAATGGTTGTATACCCAGTACTTC
CASSEWLYTQYF
>TRBJ2-5|TRBD1|TRBV18|-
TGTGCCAGCGCACAGGGGTACCAAGAGACCCAGTACTTC
CASAQGYQETQYF
>TRBJ2-5|-|TRBV4-1|-
TGCGCCAGCAGCCAAGATCCCCTCCAGGGGTTTCAAGAGACCCAGTACTTC
CASSQDPLQGFQETQYF
>TRBJ2-6|-|TRBV7-8|-
TGTGCCAGCAGCTTAGAGCCCGGACTACTCTCTGGGGCCAACGTCCTGACTTTC
CASSLEPGLLSGANVLTF
>TRBJ2-3|-|TRBV7-9|once
TGTGCCAGCAGCCGGACAGATACGCAGTATTTT
CASSRTDTQYF
>TRBJ2-6|TRBD1|TRBV5-8|-
TGTGCCAGCAGCTTGCTTATTTGGACAGGGAATTCTGGGGCCAACGTCCTGACTTTC
CASSLLIWTGNSGANVLTF